Included here is one T cell receptor beta chain sequence, with context. The V gene end was trimmed by 1 base and the J gene end by 5 bases; junction bases not matched to a gene: 1. This CDR3 region has 14 residues. CDR1 is MNHEY and CDR2 is SVGEGT in the germline V gene. As handled by the study authors: Estimation of nucleated cell counts was performed using reference gene primer amplification. TCRdb keeps only in-frame clones here, not all; method: immunoSEQ multiplex PCR. V, J and clone size are those of that table, while D and trimming were read from the DNA. The sample includes about 250,000 clones, roughly 91% of them seen just once. The data are from a study of blood T cell repertoires in COVID-19. Overall study: COVID-19 samples from acute and convalescent phases originated in the United States, Italy and Spain. The cDNA or gDNA used as material had been derived from T cells, B-cell-depleted T cells, or PBMCs.

The chain carries TRBV6-2 or TRBV6-3 and TRBJ1-2; 10 bases fit TRBD1. Sample: peripheral blood. The origin of this receptor is a man aged 25-45 years with acute or convalescent COVID-19. The CDR3 DNA follows: TGTGCCAGCAGTTACTGGGGACAGGGGTATGGCTACACCTTC. It specifies CASSYWGQGYGYTF.